This T cell receptor (beta chain) was identified during a study of T cell responses to AZD1222 COVID-19 vaccine. General study findings and limits: None of the repertoires were sampled until the peak T cell response had passed. Females made up more of the donors, who were largely white British, and clonal diversity may have come out too low. With two AZD1222 doses given, Spike-specific TCR breadth and depth both rose.

Here immunoSEQ multiplex PCR was the method, and the copy in TCRdb shows in-frame clones only, minus some. The table lists 100,000 to 120,000 clones, approximately 94% of them singletons. The V end lost 2 bases, the J end lost 10 bases, and 24 bases lay between the germline ends. CDR3 length: 16 residues. Germline CDR1 reads SGDLS; CDR2 reads YYNGEE. Comments on this clone: What it binds is not known.

V and J are TRBV9 and TRBJ1-1; D is possibly TRBD1 (6 bases). The source material was peripheral blood, sampled 28 days after the second AZD1222 dose. This TCR came from an adult who received the AZD1222 COVID-19 vaccine. CDR3 region: CASSVRGGVLRVGAFF. In nucleotides, the CDR3 is TGTGCCAGCAGCGTGAGGGGGGGAGTTCTCAGGGTTGGAGCTTTCTTT.